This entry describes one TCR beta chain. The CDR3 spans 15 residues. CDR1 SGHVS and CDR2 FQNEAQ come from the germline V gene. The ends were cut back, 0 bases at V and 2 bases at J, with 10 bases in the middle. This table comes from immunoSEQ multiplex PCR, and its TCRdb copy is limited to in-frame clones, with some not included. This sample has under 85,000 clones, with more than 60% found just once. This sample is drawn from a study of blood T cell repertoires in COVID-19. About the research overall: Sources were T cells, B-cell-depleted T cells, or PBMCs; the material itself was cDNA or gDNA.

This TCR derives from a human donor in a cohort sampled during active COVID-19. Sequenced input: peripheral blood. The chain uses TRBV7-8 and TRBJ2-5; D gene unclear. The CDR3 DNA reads TGTGCCAGCAGCTTAGCCCCCCAGGCTCAAGAGACCCAGTACTTC. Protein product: CASSLAPQAQETQYF.